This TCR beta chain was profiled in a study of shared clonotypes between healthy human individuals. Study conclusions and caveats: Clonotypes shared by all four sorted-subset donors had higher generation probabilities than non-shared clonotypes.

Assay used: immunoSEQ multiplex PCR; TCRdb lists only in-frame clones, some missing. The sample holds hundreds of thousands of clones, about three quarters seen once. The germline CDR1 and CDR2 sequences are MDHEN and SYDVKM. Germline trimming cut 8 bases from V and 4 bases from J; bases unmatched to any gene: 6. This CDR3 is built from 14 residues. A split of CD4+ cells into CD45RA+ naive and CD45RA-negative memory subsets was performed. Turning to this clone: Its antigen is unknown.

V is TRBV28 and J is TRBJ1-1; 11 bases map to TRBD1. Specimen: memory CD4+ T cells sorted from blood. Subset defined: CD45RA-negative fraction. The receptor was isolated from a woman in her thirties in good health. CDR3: CASRDRGFFTEAFF. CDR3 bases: TGTGCCAGCCGGGACAGGGGGTTTTTCACTGAAGCTTTCTTT.